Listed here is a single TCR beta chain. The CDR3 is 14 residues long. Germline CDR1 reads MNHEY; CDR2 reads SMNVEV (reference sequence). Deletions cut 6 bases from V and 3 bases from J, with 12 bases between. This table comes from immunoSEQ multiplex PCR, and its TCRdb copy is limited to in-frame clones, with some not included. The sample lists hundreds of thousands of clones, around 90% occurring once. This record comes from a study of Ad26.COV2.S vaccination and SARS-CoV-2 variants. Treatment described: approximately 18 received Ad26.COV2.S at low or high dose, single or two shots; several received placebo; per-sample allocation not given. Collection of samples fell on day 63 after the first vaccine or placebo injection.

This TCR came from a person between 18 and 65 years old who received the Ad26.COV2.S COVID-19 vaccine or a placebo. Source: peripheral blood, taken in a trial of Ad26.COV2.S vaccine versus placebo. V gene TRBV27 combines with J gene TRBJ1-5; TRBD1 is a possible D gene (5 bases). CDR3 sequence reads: CASSSGANNQPQHF. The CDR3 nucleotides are TGTGCCAGCAGCTCTGGGGCGAACAATCAGCCCCAGCATTTT.